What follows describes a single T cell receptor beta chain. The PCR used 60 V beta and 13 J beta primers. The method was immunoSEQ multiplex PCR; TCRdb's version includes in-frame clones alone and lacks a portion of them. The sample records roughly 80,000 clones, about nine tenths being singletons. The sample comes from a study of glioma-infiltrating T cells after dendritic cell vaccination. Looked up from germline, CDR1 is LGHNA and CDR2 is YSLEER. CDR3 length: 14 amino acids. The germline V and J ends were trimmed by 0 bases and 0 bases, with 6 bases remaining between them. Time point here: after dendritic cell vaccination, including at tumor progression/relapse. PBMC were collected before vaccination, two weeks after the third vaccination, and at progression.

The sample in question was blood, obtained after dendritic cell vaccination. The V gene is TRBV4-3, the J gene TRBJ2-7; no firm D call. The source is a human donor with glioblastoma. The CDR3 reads CASSQDPGSYEQYF. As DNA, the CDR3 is TGCGCCAGCAGCCAAGATCCAGGCTCCTACGAGCAGTACTTC.